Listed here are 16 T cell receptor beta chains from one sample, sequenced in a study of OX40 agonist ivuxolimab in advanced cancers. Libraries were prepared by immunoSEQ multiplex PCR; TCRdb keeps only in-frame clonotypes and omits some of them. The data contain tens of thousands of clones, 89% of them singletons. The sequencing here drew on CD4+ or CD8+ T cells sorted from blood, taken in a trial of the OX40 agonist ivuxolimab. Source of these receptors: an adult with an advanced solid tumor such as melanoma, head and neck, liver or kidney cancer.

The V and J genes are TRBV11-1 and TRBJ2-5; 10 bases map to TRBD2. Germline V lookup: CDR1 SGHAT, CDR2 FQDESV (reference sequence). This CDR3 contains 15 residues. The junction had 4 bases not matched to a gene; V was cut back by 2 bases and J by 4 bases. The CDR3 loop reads CASSLSGGAGETQYF. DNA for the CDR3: TGTGCCAGCAGCTTAAGCGGGGGGGCCGGAGAGACCCAGTACTTC.

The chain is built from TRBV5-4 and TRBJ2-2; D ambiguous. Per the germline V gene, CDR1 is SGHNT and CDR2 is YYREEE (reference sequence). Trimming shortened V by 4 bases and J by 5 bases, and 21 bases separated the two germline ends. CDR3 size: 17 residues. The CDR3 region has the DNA TGTGCCAGCAGCGAGTCTACCAGTTGGGGTACGACCGGGGAGCTGTTTTTT. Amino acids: CASSESTSWGTTGELFF.

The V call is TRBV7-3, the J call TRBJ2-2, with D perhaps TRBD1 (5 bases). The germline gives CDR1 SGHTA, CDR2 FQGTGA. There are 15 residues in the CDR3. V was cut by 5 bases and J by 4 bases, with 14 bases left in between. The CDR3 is CASSPTDTLTGELFF. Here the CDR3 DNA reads TGTGCCAGCAGCCCCACGGACACTCTCACCGGGGAGCTGTTTTTT.

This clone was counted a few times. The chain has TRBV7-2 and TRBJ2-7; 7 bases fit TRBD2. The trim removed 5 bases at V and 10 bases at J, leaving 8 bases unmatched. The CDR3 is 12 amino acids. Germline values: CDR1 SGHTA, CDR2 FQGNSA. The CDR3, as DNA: TGTGCCAGCAGCCCAGGACTAGTCCTCCAGTACTTC. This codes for CASSPGLVLQYF.

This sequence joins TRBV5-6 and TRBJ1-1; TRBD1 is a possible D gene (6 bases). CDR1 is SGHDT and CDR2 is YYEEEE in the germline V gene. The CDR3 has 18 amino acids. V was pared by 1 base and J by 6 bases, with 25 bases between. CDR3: CASSLSTGGQPGGPEAFF. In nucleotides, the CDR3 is TGTGCCAGCAGCTTGTCAACTGGGGGGCAACCCGGAGGGCCTGAAGCTTTCTTT.

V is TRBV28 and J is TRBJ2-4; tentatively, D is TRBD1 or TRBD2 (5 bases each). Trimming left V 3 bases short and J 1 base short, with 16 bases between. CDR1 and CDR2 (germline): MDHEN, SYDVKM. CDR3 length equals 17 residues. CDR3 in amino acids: CASSLGGGTGAKNIQYF. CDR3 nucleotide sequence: TGTGCCAGCAGTTTGGGTGGGGGAACTGGGGCCAAAAACATTCAGTACTTC.

CDR3 residues: CASSQVSPADTQYF. The DNA of the CDR3 is TGCGCCAGCAGCCAAGTATCCCCGGCGGATACGCAGTATTTT. The V and J genes are TRBV4-1 and TRBJ2-3; D is ambiguous. CDR3 length equals 14 residues. From germline, CDR1 is MGHRA and CDR2 YSYEKL. Trimming removed 1 base from V and 6 bases from J, with 11 bases in between.

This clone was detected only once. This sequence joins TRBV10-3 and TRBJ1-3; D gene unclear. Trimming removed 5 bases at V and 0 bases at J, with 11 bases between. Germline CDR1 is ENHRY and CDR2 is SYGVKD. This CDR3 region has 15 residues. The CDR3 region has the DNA TGTGCCATCAGTTCTTCAGGAAGCTCTGGAAACACCATATATTTT. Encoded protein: CAISSSGSSGNTIYF.

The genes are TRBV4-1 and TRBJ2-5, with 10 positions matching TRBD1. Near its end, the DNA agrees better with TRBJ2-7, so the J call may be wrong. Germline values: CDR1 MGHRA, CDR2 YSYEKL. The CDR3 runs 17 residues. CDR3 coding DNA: TGCGCCAGCAGCCAAGTTGAAGTGACAGGGGGCAACTACGAGCAGTACTTC. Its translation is CASSQVEVTGGNYEQYF.

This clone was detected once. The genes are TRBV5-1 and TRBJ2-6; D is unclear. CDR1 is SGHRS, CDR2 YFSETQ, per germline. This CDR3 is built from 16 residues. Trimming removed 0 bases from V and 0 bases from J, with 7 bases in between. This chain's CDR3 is CASSLGFLSGANVLTF. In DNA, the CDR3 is TGCGCCAGCAGCTTGGGGTTCCTCTCTGGGGCCAACGTCCTGACTTTC.

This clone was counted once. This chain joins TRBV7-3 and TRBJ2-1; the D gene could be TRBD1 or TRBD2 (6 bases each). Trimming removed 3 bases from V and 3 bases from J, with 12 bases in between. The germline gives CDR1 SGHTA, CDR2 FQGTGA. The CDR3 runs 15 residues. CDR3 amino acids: CASSLGGRGYNEQFF. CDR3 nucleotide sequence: TGTGCCAGCAGCTTGGGGGGCCGAGGCTACAATGAGCAGTTCTTC.

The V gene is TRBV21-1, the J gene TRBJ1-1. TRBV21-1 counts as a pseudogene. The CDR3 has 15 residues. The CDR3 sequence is CASSLPIGVNTEAFF. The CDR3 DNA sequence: TGTGCCAGCAGCCTTCCCATAGGAGTGAACACTGAAGCTTTCTTT.

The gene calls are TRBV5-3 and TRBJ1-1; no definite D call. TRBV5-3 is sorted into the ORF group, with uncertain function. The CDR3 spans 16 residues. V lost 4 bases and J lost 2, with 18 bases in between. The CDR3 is CARSRQDWVVNTEAFF. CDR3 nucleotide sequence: TGTGCCAGAAGCAGGCAGGATTGGGTGGTCAACACTGAAGCTTTCTTT.

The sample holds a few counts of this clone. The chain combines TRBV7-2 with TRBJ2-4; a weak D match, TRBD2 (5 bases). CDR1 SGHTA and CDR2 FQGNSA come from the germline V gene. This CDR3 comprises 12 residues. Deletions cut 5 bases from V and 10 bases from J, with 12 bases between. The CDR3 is CASSAARGIQYF. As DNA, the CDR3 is TGTGCCAGCAGCGCGGCCCGAGGGATTCAGTACTTC.

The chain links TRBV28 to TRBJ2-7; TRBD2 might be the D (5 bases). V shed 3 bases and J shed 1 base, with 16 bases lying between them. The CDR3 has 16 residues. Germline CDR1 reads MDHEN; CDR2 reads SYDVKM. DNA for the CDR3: TGTGCCAGCAGTTTCCCCCCCAGCGGACCGTCCTACGAGCAGTACTTC. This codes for CASSFPPSGPSYEQYF. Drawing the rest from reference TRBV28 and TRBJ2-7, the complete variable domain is DVKVTQSSRYLVKRTGEKVFLECVQDMDHENMFWYRQDPGLGLRLIYFSYDVKMKEKGDIPEGYSVSREKKERFSLILESASTNQTSMYLCASSFPPSGPSYEQYFGPGTRLTVT.

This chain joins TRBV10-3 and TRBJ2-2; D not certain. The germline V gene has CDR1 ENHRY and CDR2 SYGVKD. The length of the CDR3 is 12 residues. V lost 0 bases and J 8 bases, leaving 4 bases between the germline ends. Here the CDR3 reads CAISESWGELFF. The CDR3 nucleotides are TGTGCCATCAGTGAGTCATGGGGGGAGCTGTTTTTT.